The clone carrying this T cell receptor (beta chain) appeared a single time. Trimming cost V 6 bases and J 3 bases; bases outside gene matches: 10. The CDR3 is 15 amino acids. In germline, CDR1 is MNHEY, CDR2 SVGAGI. The record originates from a study of control samples from healthy donors and cancer patients. Profiled with immunoSEQ multiplex PCR; TCRdb holds only in-frame clones, not every one. The sample includes 200,000 to 250,000 clones, roughly 94% seen only once; the top ten take about 1.6%. This sequence originates from a man aged 45-60 years in good health. The specimen sequenced was blood. This chain links TRBV6-5 with TRBJ2-7; the match to TRBD1 covers 8 bases. The CDR3 here is CASRRLGTGDYEQYV. The CDR3 nucleotides are TGTGCCAGCAGGCGGTTGGGGACAGGAGACTACGAGCAGTACGTC.